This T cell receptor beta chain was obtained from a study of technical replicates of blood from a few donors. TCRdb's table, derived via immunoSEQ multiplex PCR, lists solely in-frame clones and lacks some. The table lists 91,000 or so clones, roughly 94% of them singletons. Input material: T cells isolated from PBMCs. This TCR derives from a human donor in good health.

In nucleotides, the CDR3 is TGTGCCAGCAGCAAAGCACTAGCGGGAGCGGGGGAGCAGTACTTC. Its translation is CASSKALAGAGEQYF. The rearrangement joins TRBV21-1 to TRBJ2-7; TRBD2 was called by the table and not checked on the DNA. TRBV21-1 is a pseudogene locus. This CDR3 spans 15 amino acids.